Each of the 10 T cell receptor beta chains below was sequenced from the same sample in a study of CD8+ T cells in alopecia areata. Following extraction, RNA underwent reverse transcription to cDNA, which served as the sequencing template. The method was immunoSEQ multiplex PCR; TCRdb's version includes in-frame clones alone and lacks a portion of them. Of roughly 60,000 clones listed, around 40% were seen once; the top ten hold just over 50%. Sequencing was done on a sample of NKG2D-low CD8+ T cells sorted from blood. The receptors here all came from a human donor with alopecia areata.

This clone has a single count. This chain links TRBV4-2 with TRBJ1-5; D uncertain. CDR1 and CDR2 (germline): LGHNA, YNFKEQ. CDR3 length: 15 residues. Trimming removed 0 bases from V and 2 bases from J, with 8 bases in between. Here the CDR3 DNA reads TGTGCCAGCAGCCAAGATCGGATGGGCAATCAGCCCCAGCATTTT. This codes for CASSQDRMGNQPQHF.

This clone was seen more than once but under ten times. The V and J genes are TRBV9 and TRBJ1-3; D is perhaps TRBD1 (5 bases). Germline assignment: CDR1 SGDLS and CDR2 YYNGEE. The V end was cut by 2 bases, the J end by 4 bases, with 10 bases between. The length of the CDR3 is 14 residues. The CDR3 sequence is CASSVWGSGNTIYF. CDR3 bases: TGTGCCAGCAGCGTTTGGGGCAGCGGAAACACCATATATTTT.

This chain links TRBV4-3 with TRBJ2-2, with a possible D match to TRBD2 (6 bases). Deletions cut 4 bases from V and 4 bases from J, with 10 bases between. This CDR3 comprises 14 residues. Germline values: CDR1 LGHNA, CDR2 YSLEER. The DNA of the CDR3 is TGCGCCAGCAGCCCCGGGAGAGTCACCGGGGAGCTGTTTTTT. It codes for CASSPGRVTGELFF.

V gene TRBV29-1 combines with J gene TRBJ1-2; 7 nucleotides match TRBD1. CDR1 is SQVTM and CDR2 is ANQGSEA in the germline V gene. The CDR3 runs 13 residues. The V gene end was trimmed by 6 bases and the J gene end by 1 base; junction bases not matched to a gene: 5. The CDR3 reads CSVRTGDNYGYTF. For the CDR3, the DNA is TGCAGCGTCCGGACAGGAGATAACTATGGCTACACCTTC. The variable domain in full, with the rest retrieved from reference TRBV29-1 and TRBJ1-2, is SAVISQKPSRDICQRGTSLTIQCQVDSQVTMMFWYRQQPGQSLTLIATANQGSEATYESGFVIDKFPISRPNLTFSTLTVSNMSPEDSSIYLCSVRTGDNYGYTFGSGTRLTVV.

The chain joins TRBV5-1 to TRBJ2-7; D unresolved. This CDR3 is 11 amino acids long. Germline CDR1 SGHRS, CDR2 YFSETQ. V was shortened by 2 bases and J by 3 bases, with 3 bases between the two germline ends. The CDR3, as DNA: TGCGCCAGCAGCTTCGGCTACGAGCAGTACTTC. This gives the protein CASSFGYEQYF.

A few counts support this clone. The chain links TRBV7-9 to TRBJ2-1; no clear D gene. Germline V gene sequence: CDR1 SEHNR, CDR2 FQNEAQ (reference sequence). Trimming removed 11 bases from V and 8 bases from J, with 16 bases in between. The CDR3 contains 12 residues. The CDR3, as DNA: TGTGCCGGCGAGACGGACCATGATGAGCAGTTCTTC. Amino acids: CAGETDHDEQFF.

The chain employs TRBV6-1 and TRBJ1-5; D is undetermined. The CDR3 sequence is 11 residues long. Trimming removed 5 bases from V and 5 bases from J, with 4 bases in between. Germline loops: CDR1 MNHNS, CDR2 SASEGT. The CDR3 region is CASSLDQPQHF. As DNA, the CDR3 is TGTGCCAGCAGTCTTGATCAGCCCCAGCATTTT.

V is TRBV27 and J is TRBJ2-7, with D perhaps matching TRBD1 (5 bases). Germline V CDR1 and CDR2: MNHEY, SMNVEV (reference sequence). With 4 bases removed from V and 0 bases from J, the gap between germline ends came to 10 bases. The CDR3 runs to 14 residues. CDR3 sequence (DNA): TGTGCCAGCAGTTATCAGGGAAACTCCTACGAGCAGTACTTC. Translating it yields CASSYQGNSYEQYF.

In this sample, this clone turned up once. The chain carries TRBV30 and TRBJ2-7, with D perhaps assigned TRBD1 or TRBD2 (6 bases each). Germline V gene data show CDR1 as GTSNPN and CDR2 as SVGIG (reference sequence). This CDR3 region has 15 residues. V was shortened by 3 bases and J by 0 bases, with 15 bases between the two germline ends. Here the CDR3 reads CAWRFRRGLSYEQYF. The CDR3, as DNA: TGTGCCTGGAGGTTCAGACGGGGGCTCTCCTACGAGCAGTACTTC.

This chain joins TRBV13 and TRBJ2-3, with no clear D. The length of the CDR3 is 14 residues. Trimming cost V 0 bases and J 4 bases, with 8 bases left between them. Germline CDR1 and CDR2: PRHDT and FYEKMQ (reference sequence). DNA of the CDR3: TGTGCCAGCAGCTTAGGGAGTAAGGCAGATACGCAGTATTTT. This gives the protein CASSLGSKADTQYF.